The T cell receptor beta chain described here comes from a study of cytomegalovirus exposure and HLA in healthy donors. Study results and caveats: A later analysis found most CMV-associated TCR beta chains apparently HLA-restricted.

Germline CDR1 and CDR2: SNHLY and FYNNEI. With 1 base removed from V and 2 bases from J, the gap between germline ends came to 12 bases. The CDR3 covers 16 residues. This clone was counted a single time. As yet, its antigen is unknown. The PCR was carried out with 60 Vbeta primers and 13 Jbeta primers. Using immunoSEQ multiplex PCR, the repertoire was profiled, and TCRdb retains in-frame clones only, with some absent. The repertoire has 110,000 or so clones, over 70% of them found once; the top ten carry around 3.9%. This clonotype was sampled from a woman in her thirties or forties in good health and CMV-seropositive. This rearrangement joins TRBV2 to TRBJ2-1; possibly TRBD2 for D (6 bases). Sequenced sample: PBMCs. Here the CDR3 DNA reads TGTGCCAGCAGTGAAGGGAGGATAGCGGCCTACAATGAGCAGTTCTTC. This gives the protein CASSEGRIAAYNEQFF. The entire variable domain, with the rest obtained from reference TRBV2 and TRBJ2-1, is as follows: EPEVTQTPSHQVTQMGQEVILRCVPISNHLYFYWYRQILGQKVEFLVSFYNNEISEKSEIFDDQFSVERPDGSNFTLKIRSTKLEDSAMYFCASSEGRIAAYNEQFFGPGTRLTVL.